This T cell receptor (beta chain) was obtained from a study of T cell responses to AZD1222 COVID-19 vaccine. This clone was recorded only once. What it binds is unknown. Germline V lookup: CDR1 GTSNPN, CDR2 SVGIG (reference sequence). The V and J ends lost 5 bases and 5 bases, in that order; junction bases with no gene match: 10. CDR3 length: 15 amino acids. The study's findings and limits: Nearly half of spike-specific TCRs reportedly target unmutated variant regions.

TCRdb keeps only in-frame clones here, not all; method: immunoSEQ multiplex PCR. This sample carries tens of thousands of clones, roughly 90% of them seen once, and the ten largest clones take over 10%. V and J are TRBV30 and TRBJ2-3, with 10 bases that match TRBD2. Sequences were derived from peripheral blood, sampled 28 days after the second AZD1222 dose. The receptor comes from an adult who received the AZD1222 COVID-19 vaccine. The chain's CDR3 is CAWGALAGIGDTQYF. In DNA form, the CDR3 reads TGTGCCTGGGGGGCACTAGCGGGGATTGGAGATACGCAGTATTTT.